This T cell receptor beta chain was identified during a study of blood T cell repertoires in COVID-19. Study overall: COVID-19 samples from acute and convalescent phases originated in the United States, Italy and Spain. Nucleic acid was either cDNA or gDNA, and it came from T cells, B-cell-depleted T cells, or PBMCs.

This clone came up a few times. Produced via immunoSEQ multiplex PCR; TCRdb's table is partial and in-frame only. Of under 80,000 clones in the sample, approximately 80% were seen once. Sequencing was performed on peripheral blood. This clonotype was obtained from a man between 60 and 75 years old with COVID-19, enrolled during active disease.

DNA of the CDR3: TGCGCCAGCAGTGTGGCAGGGGCTTGGAATGAGCAGTTCTTC. This sequence encodes CASSVAGAWNEQFF. This chain uses TRBV10-2 with TRBJ2-1; D perhaps matches TRBD1 (6 bases). Trimming cost V 4 bases and J 7 bases, with 14 bases left between them. This CDR3 contains 14 residues. Germline V lookup: CDR1 WSHSY, CDR2 SAAADI.